This T cell receptor beta chain originates from a study of T-cell memory formation after mild COVID-19. Regarding the study as a whole: Clones contracting day 15 to 85 were balanced CD4/CD8; later expanders leaned CD4+. There were some responding clones in pre-infection memory, which suggested that cross-reactive memory had joined.

With constant-segment primers, 5'RACE yielded cDNA libraries of TCR alpha and TCR beta that carried sample barcodes and UMIs. From the 5' RACE reads, TCRdb called clonotypes with MiXCR, one entry per CDR3 protein. Found here are under 35,000 distinct CDR3 sequences, about 21% of them singletons; the top ten hold 1.5%. CDR3 length: 14 amino acids. Trimming left V 5 bases short and J 0 bases short, with 8 bases between. This clonotype came up many times. Its antigen remains unidentified. This receptor was obtained from an adult who had mild COVID-19 (a few samples of this study predate the infection). Cell type and time point are not known. The sample comprised PBMCs or a T cell subset sorted from them (not recorded which). The V call is TRBV12-3 or TRBV12-4, the J call TRBJ1-3, with a tentative D call TRBD1 (6 bases). For the CDR3, the DNA is TGTGCCAGCAGTCCACAGGGCTCTGGAAACACCATATATTTT. Residues: CASSPQGSGNTIYF.